These 25 T cell receptor beta chains originate from one sample sequenced in a study of OX40 agonist ivuxolimab in advanced cancers. Clones were read by immunoSEQ multiplex PCR, and TCRdb kept only the in-frame ones, dropping some. The sample includes about 98,000 clones, 70% to 90% of them seen just once. The material was CD4+ or CD8+ T cells sorted from blood, obtained in a trial of the OX40 agonist ivuxolimab. Receptors were obtained from an adult with an advanced solid tumor such as melanoma, head and neck, liver or kidney cancer.

The V call is TRBV18, the J call TRBJ2-7, with D maybe TRBD2 (5 bases). The CDR3 loop spans 12 amino acids. Germline V CDR1 and CDR2: KGHSH, LQKENI. V lost 3 bases to trimming and J lost 5 bases, with 8 bases between them. The chain's CDR3 is CASSPARDEQYF. CDR3 nucleotides: TGTGCCAGCTCACCCGCGAGGGACGAGCAGTACTTC.

The chain carries TRBV6-6 and TRBJ1-3; D unclear. Trimming stripped 8 bases from V and 2 bases from J, with 13 bases between. The CDR3 spans 14 residues. The germline gives CDR1 MNHNY, CDR2 SVGAGI (reference sequence). The CDR3 DNA sequence: TGTGCCAGCGCACCTCCTGGGGCTGGAAACACCATATATTTT. It yields the protein CASAPPGAGNTIYF.

V and J are TRBV7-9 and TRBJ2-3; 10 nucleotides align to TRBD2. With V trimmed by 2 bases and J by 8 bases, 7 bases remained unmatched. Germline lookup yields CDR1 SEHNR and CDR2 FQNEAQ (reference sequence). The CDR3 has 15 amino acids. For the CDR3, the DNA is TGTGCCAGCAGCTTACTAGCGGGGGCCGGGAGTACGCAGTATTTT. The encoded protein is CASSLLAGAGSTQYF.

The rearrangement joins TRBV9 to TRBJ1-6; no reliable D call. Trimming shortened V by 4 bases and J by 6 bases, and 17 bases separated the two germline ends. Germline V lookup: CDR1 SGDLS, CDR2 YYNGEE. CDR3 size: 16 residues. The CDR3 sequence: CASSPGPHSSNSPLHF. The CDR3 DNA is TGTGCCAGCAGCCCGGGCCCCCATAGTTCTAATTCACCCCTCCACTTT.

This chain joins TRBV2 and TRBJ2-2; 8 positions agree with TRBD1. J was trimmed by 1 base and V by 5 bases; bases with no gene match: 6. The CDR3 is 16 amino acids. Germline V gene sequence: CDR1 SNHLY, CDR2 FYNNEI. CDR3 nucleotide sequence: TGTGCCAGCAGTCGACAGGGGAGCAGGAACACCGGGGAGCTGTTTTTT. It specifies CASSRQGSRNTGELFF. The full variable domain, in which reference TRBV2 and TRBJ2-2 provide the parts outside the CDR3, is EPEVTQTPSHQVTQMGQEVILRCVPISNHLYFYWYRQILGQKVEFLVSFYNNEISEKSEIFDDQFSVERPDGSNFTLKIRSTKLEDSAMYFCASSRQGSRNTGELFFGEGSRLTVL.

This chain connects TRBV7-3 to TRBJ2-1; TRBD2 matches 7 bases. The CDR3 extends over 15 amino acids. Looked up from germline, CDR1 is SGHTA and CDR2 is FQGTGA. J gave up 6 bases and V 9 bases, and 14 bases lay outside the gene matches. CDR3 sequence reads: CARILGRGGSNEQFF. CDR3 nucleotide sequence: TGTGCCAGAATCCTAGGGAGGGGTGGGTCCAATGAGCAGTTCTTC.

The CDR3 region is CASSPSTGGEQTQYF. The CDR3 nucleotides are TGTGCCAGCAGCCCTTCGACAGGGGGCGAACAGACCCAGTACTTC. This chain uses TRBV5-4 with TRBJ2-5; the match to TRBD1 covers 10 bases. CDR1 and CDR2 (germline): SGHNT, YYREEE (reference sequence). This CDR3 is built from 15 residues. Trimming took 4 bases from V and 6 from J; bases not matched to a gene: 9.

The chain links TRBV5-4 to TRBJ1-4, with 8 bases identical to TRBD1. The length of the CDR3 is 14 residues. V shed 2 bases, J shed 7 bases, and the junction held 4 bases outside the gene matches. Germline V CDR1 and CDR2: SGHNT, YYREEE (reference sequence). The CDR3 DNA follows: TGTGCCAGCAGCTTCGGACAGGGAACTGAAAAACTGTTTTTT. Amino acid sequence: CASSFGQGTEKLFF.

This clone turned up a few times. The chain is built from TRBV19 and TRBJ2-1; the match to TRBD1 covers 7 bases. The CDR3 spans 15 residues. Germline V CDR1 and CDR2: LNHDA, SQIVND (reference sequence). V shed 1 base and J 9 bases; nucleotides not matched to a gene: 9. The CDR3 DNA reads TGTGCCAGTAGTATAGCCCCCCAACAGGGGAGTGAGCAGTTCTTC. Protein sequence: CASSIAPQQGSEQFF.

As DNA, the CDR3 is TGTGCCAGTAGTTCCCCTAGCGGGGGGGCGGGTCGTGAGCAGTTCTTC. Translation: CASSSPSGGAGREQFF. V usage is TRBV19 and J usage is TRBJ2-1; 12 nucleotides match TRBD2. After removal of 5 bases from V and 9 bases from J, the junction contained 11 bases not matched to a gene. CDR1 LNHDA and CDR2 SQIVND come from the germline V gene (reference sequence). The CDR3 extends over 16 amino acids.

V gene TRBV5-5 combines with J gene TRBJ2-1, with 7 positions matching TRBD2. The V segment lost 0 bases and the J segment 4 bases; nucleotides outside the gene matches: 4. The CDR3 extends over 15 amino acids. CDR1 is SGHKS and CDR2 is YYEKEE in the germline V gene (reference sequence). The CDR3 DNA follows: TGTGCCAGCAGCTTGGAGGGGCGGGGGTACAATGAGCAGTTCTTC. It codes for CASSLEGRGYNEQFF.

This chain connects TRBV5-7 to TRBJ2-5; TRBD2 is a possible D gene (7 bases). TRBV5-7 counts as an open reading frame of uncertain function. The CDR3 runs 16 residues. Trimming cost V 1 base and J 0 bases, with 13 bases left between them. The CDR3 bases are TGTGCCAGCAGCTTGTTGGGGGGGGCCGACCAAGAGACCCAGTACTTC. Residues: CASSLLGGADQETQYF.

V and J are TRBV5-8 and TRBJ2-4; D not certain. V was shortened by 4 bases and J by 6 bases, with 17 bases between the two germline ends. Germline assignment: CDR1 SGHTS and CDR2 YDEGEE. The CDR3 extends over 15 amino acids. The CDR3 reads CASSQGQRHSNIQYF. The CDR3 DNA sequence: TGTGCCAGCAGCCAAGGGCAGCGACACTCAAACATTCAGTACTTC.

The genes are TRBV27 and TRBJ1-2; 9 nucleotides agree with TRBD1. CDR3 size: 13 residues. Germline V gives CDR1 MNHEY, CDR2 SMNVEV (reference sequence). V was pared by 8 bases and J by 6 bases, with 7 bases of the junction left unmatched. As DNA, the CDR3 is TGTGCCAGCGGTCGTTGGGACAGGGATGGCTACACCTTC. It yields the protein CASGRWDRDGYTF.

A single count supports this clone. This sequence joins TRBV9 and TRBJ2-2; unclear D gene. With 7 bases removed from V and 1 base from J, the gap between germline ends came to 11 bases. The CDR3 runs to 14 residues. Germline values: CDR1 SGDLS, CDR2 YYNGEE. The CDR3 spells CASEDRWNTGELFF. CDR3 sequence (DNA): TGTGCCAGCGAAGATCGATGGAACACCGGGGAGCTGTTTTTT. The full variable domain, rest sourced from reference TRBV9 and TRBJ2-2, is DSGVTQTPKHLITATGQRVTLRCSPRSGDLSVYWYQQSLDQGLQFLIQYYNGEERAKGNILERFSAQQFPDLHSELNLSSLELGDSALYFCASEDRWNTGELFFGEGSRLTVL.

CDR3 amino acids: CSVDVGRGVTDTQYF. Here the CDR3 DNA reads TGCAGCGTTGATGTTGGGCGGGGGGTTACAGATACGCAGTATTTT. The chain carries TRBV29-1 and TRBJ2-3; 8 bases are shared with TRBD2. V was clipped by 3 bases and J by 3 bases; unmatched bases: 8. CDR3 length: 15 residues. Germline V lookup: CDR1 SQVTM, CDR2 ANQGSEA.

J is TRBJ2-5 and V is TRBV29-1; no clear D. Trimming pared 4 bases from V and 4 bases from J, leaving 16 bases between. Germline V CDR1 and CDR2: SQVTM, ANQGSEA. CDR3 length equals 14 residues. The CDR3 loop is CSVGTATPVETQYF. In DNA, the CDR3 is TGCAGCGTTGGAACGGCTACCCCGGTAGAGACCCAGTACTTC.

The chain links TRBV4-3 to TRBJ2-5; D gene ambiguous. This CDR3 region has 13 residues. Germline loops: CDR1 LGHNA, CDR2 YSLEER. Deletions cut 0 bases from V and 5 bases from J, with 7 bases between. The CDR3 bases are TGCGCCAGCAGCCAAGATCTCTCCGAGACCCAGTACTTC. Its protein is CASSQDLSETQYF.

The V call is TRBV10-3, the J call TRBJ2-3; D unclear. This CDR3 is built from 14 residues. The V gene's germline CDR1 is ENHRY and CDR2 SYGVKD. Trimming stripped 3 bases from V and 2 bases from J, with 9 bases between. Here the CDR3 DNA reads TGTGCCATCAGTGAATGGACGAACACAGATACGCAGTATTTT. Translating it yields CAISEWTNTDTQYF.

The chain couples TRBV6-1 to TRBJ1-2; D gene unclear. Deletions cut 7 bases from V and 1 base from J, with 13 bases between. The CDR3 runs to 14 residues. In germline, CDR1 is MNHNS, CDR2 SASEGT. CDR3 in DNA: TGTGCCAGCACACTAATCACAGTTAACTATGGCTACACCTTC. Its protein product is CASTLITVNYGYTF.

V is TRBV5-1 and J is TRBJ2-7; D remains unclear. Per germline, CDR1 SGHRS and CDR2 YFSETQ. The CDR3 totals 14 residues. The V and J ends lost 2 bases and 0 bases respectively, with 9 bases between them. CDR3 sequence (DNA): TGCGCCAGCAGCTTATCCGGATCCTCCTACGAGCAGTACTTC. This codes for CASSLSGSSYEQYF. The full variable domain, in which reference TRBV5-1 and TRBJ2-7 provide the parts outside the CDR3, is KAGVTQTPRYLIKTRGQQVTLSCSPISGHRSVSWYQQTPGQGLQFLFEYFSETQRNKGNFPGRFSGRQFSNSRSEMNVSTLELGDSALYLCASSLSGSSYEQYFGPGTRLTVT.

V gene TRBV18 combines with J gene TRBJ2-3; possible D gene TRBD1, 6 bases. CDR3 length: 15 amino acids. V was shortened by 3 bases and J by 2 bases, with 12 bases between the two germline ends. Germline V gene data show CDR1 as KGHSH and CDR2 as LQKENI. The CDR3 DNA sequence: TGTGCCAGCTCACCTTCACAGGGAATCACAGATACGCAGTATTTT. Protein: CASSPSQGITDTQYF.

The V gene is TRBV2, the J gene TRBJ1-2, with 7 nucleotides matching TRBD1. V was clipped by 3 bases and J by 4 bases; unmatched bases: 2. Germline V gives CDR1 SNHLY, CDR2 FYNNEI. This CDR3 is 13 amino acids long. The CDR3 reads CASSEDRIYGYTF. As DNA, the CDR3 is TGTGCCAGCAGTGAGGACAGGATCTATGGCTACACCTTC.

Written as DNA, the CDR3 is TGTGCCAGCAGCCATGGACAGGGAGCTAACTATGGCTACACCTTC. The encoded protein is CASSHGQGANYGYTF. The chain carries TRBV4-2 and TRBJ1-2; 8 bases map to TRBD1. Germline-derived CDR1 and CDR2 are LGHNA and YNFKEQ. The CDR3 totals 15 residues. Germline trimming cut 3 bases from V and 0 bases from J; bases unmatched to any gene: 3.

V is TRBV2 and J is TRBJ2-7, with 8 bases aligning to TRBD2. The CDR3 is 15 amino acids. Germline CDR1 reads SNHLY; CDR2 reads FYNNEI. V shed 6 bases, J shed 6 bases, and the junction held 13 bases outside the gene matches. The CDR3 is CASRMEVAREGEQYF. CDR3 DNA: TGTGCCAGCAGAATGGAGGTGGCCCGGGAGGGCGAGCAGTACTTC.